This T cell receptor beta chain is from a study of OX40 agonist ivuxolimab in advanced cancers. Study-level information: Patients took ivuxolimab, an agonistic anti-OX40 (CD134) antibody. The dose-escalation group included hepatocellular carcinoma, melanoma, renal cell carcinoma and head and neck cancer.

A word on this clone: Antigen: not known.

The assay was immunoSEQ multiplex PCR, and TCRdb's table has in-frame clones only and misses some. This repertoire shows 35,000 to 45,000 clones, around 87% found once; its top ten account for approximately 4.6%. Study conclusions and caveats: CD4+ and CD8+ blood T cells expanded clonally by week 6 at 0.1 to 3.0 mg/kg.

Trimming took 5 bases from V and 5 from J; bases not matched to a gene: 3. Germline lookup yields CDR1 SNHLY and CDR2 FYNNEI. CDR3 length: 15 residues. This chain uses TRBV2 with TRBJ2-2; the match to TRBD2 covers 12 bases. This sequence was found in an adult with an advanced solid tumor such as melanoma, head and neck, liver or kidney cancer. The source material was CD4+ or CD8+ T cells sorted from blood, sampled in a trial of the OX40 agonist ivuxolimab. CDR3 loop: CASSPGLAGTGELFF. CDR3 in DNA: TGTGCCAGCAGTCCTGGACTAGCGGGGACCGGGGAGCTGTTTTTT.